This T cell receptor (beta chain) is drawn from a study of CD4 and CD8 cells across lung adenocarcinoma regions. The CDR3 is made up of 11 amino acids. Germline V lookup: CDR1 MDHEN, CDR2 SYDVKM. Trimming cost V 8 bases and J 3 bases, with 5 bases left between them. Samples came from patients with localized non-small cell lung adenocarcinoma. TCRdb re-called the PCR reads with MiXCR, one entry per CDR3 protein. The sample carries around 10,000 distinct CDR3 sequences, approximately 46% recorded once. The sequenced sample was CD8+ T cells from the margin of a lung tumor. The chain combines TRBV28 with TRBJ2-1; D is ambiguous. The clonotype was recovered from a male donor with lung adenocarcinoma. The CD4 and CD8 labels of this study may be unreliable. CDR3 protein: CASGDYNEQFF. CDR3 bases: TGTGCCAGCGGTGACTACAATGAGCAGTTCTTC.